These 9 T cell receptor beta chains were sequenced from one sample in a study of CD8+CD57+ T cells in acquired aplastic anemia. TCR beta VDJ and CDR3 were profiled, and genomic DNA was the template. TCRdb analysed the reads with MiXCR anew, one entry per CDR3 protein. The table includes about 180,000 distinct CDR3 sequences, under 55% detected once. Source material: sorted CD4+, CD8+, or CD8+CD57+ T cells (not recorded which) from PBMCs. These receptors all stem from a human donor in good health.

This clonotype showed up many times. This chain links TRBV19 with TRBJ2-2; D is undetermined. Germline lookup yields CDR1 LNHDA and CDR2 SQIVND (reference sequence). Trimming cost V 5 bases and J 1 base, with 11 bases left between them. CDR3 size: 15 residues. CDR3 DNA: TGTGCCAGTAGTCGTGGAGACCTGAACACCGGGGAGCTGTTTTTT. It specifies CASSRGDLNTGELFF.

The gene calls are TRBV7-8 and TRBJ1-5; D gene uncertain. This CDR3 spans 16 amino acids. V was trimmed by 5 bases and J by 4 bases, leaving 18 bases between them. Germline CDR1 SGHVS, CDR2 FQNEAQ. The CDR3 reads CASSERTAQQNQPQHF. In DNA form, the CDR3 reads TGTGCCAGCAGCGAGAGGACTGCCCAGCAGAATCAGCCCCAGCATTTT.

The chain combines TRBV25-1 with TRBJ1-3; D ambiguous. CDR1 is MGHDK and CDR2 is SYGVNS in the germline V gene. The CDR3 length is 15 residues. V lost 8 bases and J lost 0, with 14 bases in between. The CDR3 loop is CASDPGEYSGNTIYF. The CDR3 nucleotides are TGTGCCAGCGATCCGGGAGAATACTCTGGAAACACCATATATTTT.

In nucleotides, the CDR3 is TGCAGTGCTAAATCAGATACTAGCGGTGAGACAGATACGCAGTATTTT. Translated, it gives CSAKSDTSGETDTQYF. J is TRBJ2-3 and V is TRBV20-1, with 8 bases matching TRBD2. CDR1 DFQATT and CDR2 SNEGSKA come from the germline V gene (reference sequence). V lost 4 bases and J lost 3; bases outside the gene matches: 12. The CDR3 is 16 residues long.

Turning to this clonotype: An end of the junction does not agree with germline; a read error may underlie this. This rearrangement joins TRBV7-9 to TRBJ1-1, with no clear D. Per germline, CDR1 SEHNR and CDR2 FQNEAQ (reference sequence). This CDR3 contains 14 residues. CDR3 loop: CASSLVNRNTKAFF. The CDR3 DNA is TGTGCCAGCAGCTTAGTAAACCGGAACACTAAAGCTTTCTTT.

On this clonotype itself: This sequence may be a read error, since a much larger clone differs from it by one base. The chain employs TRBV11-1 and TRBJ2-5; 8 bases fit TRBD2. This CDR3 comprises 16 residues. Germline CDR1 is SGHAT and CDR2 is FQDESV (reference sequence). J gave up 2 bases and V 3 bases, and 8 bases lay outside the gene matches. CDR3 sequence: CASSFGLASTQETQYF. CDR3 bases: TGTGCCAGCAGCTTTGGACTAGCTTCGACACAAGAGACCCAGTACTTC.

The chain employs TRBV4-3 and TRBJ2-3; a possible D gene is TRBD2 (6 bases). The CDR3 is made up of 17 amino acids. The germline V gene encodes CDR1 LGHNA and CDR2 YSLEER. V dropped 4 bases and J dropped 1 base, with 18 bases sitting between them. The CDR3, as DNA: TGCGCCAGCAGCCGCGACGGCGGGGACTTCGGCACAGATACGCAGTATTTT. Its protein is CASSRDGGDFGTDTQYF.

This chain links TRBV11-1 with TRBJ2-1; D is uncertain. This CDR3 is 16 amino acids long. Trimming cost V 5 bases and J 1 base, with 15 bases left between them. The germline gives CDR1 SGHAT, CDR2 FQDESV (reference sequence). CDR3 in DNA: TGTGCCAGCAGCCCCTTGGGTTATTGGTCCTACAATGAGCAGTTCTTC. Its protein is CASSPLGYWSYNEQFF.

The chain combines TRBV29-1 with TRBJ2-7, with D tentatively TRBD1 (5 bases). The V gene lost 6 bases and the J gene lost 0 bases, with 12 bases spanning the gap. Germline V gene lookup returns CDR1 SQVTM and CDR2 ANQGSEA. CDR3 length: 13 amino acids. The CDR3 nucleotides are TGCAGCGTCGCGACAGAGAGCTCCTACGAGCAGTACTTC. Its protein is CSVATESSYEQYF.